These 27 T cell receptor beta chains came from one sample sequenced in a study of shared clonotypes between healthy human individuals. The assay was immunoSEQ multiplex PCR, and TCRdb's table has in-frame clones only and misses some. The sample shows millions of clones, 95% of them seen only once. Sequencing input: naive CD4+ T cells sorted from blood. The subset is: CD45RA+ positively selected. The source is a young man in good health.

The chain is built from TRBV2 and TRBJ2-5; TRBD2 might be the D (6 bases). V lost 4 bases and J 1 base, leaving 13 bases between the germline ends. Germline V gene data show CDR1 as SNHLY and CDR2 as FYNNEI. The CDR3 is 15 residues long. Here the CDR3 reads CASSVASATQETQYF. The CDR3 region has the DNA TGTGCCAGCAGTGTCGCTAGCGCGACCCAAGAGACCCAGTACTTC.

The V call is TRBV5-1, the J call TRBJ2-5; 14 bases map to TRBD2. The ends lost 4 bases at V and 3 bases at J; junction bases unmatched: 8. CDR3 size: 17 residues. The V gene's germline CDR1 is SGHRS and CDR2 YFSETQ. Written as DNA, the CDR3 is TGCGCCAGCAGCCCGCTGGAGACTAGCGGGGGGGAAGAGACCCAGTACTTC. This translates into CASSPLETSGGEETQYF. The variable domain in full, with the rest retrieved from reference TRBV5-1 and TRBJ2-5, is KAGVTQTPRYLIKTRGQQVTLSCSPISGHRSVSWYQQTPGQGLQFLFEYFSETQRNKGNFPGRFSGRQFSNSRSEMNVSTLELGDSALYLCASSPLETSGGEETQYFGPGTRLLVL.

The V gene is TRBV6-5, the J gene TRBJ2-5; D uncertain. V was cut by 1 base and J by 5 bases, with 8 bases left in between. The CDR3 has 13 amino acids. Germline CDR1 MNHEY, CDR2 SVGAGI. The CDR3 DNA follows: TGTGCCAGCAGTTACTTGGGCGGCGAGACCCAGTACTTC. This codes for CASSYLGGETQYF.

V is TRBV28 and J is TRBJ2-1; D may match TRBD1 or TRBD2 (5 bases each). The V gene lost 3 bases and the J gene lost 4 bases, with 13 bases spanning the gap. Per the germline V gene, CDR1 is MDHEN and CDR2 is SYDVKM. CDR3 length: 15 residues. The CDR3 reads CASSFSGPSYNEQFF. In nucleotides, the CDR3 is TGTGCCAGCAGTTTCTCGGGACCTTCATACAATGAGCAGTTCTTC.

The V and J genes are TRBV7-2 and TRBJ2-3, with D possibly being TRBD1 (6 bases). The V end was cut by 3 bases, the J end by 3 bases, with 10 bases between. Germline CDR1 SGHTA, CDR2 FQGNSA. The CDR3 spans 14 residues. CDR3 DNA: TGTGCCAGCAGCTTTGCGACAGGAACAGATACGCAGTATTTT. It translates to CASSFATGTDTQYF.

The rearrangement links TRBV2 to TRBJ2-7; the match to TRBD2 covers 10 bases. The V gene end was trimmed by 5 bases and the J gene end by 3 bases; junction bases not matched to a gene: 4. This CDR3 spans 14 amino acids. The germline CDR1 and CDR2 sequences are SNHLY and FYNNEI. The CDR3 spells CASSTSGTGYEQYF. The CDR3 coding sequence is TGTGCCAGCAGTACTAGCGGGACAGGCTACGAGCAGTACTTC.

The rearrangement joins TRBV7-2 to TRBJ1-2, with D unresolved. The V gene lost 4 bases and the J gene lost 8 bases, with 14 bases spanning the gap. Germline loops: CDR1 SGHTA, CDR2 FQGNSA. The CDR3 consists of 13 residues. DNA of the CDR3: TGTGCCAGCAGCTCCTTATCGGCCGGCGGCTACACCTTC. Translating it yields CASSSLSAGGYTF.

CDR3 residues: CASSLDHEQYF. Written as DNA, the CDR3 is TGTGCCAGCAGCTTAGACCACGAGCAGTACTTC. This rearrangement joins TRBV7-9 to TRBJ2-7; no clear D gene. Germline V gives CDR1 SEHNR, CDR2 FQNEAQ (reference sequence). Trimming removed 1 base at V and 5 bases at J, with 3 bases between. CDR3 length equals 11 residues.

This chain links TRBV6-1 with TRBJ2-7; 16 positions agree with TRBD2. Losses at the gene ends were 1 base for V and 6 bases for J; bases not matched to a gene: 9. This CDR3 spans 18 amino acids. Germline V gene sequence: CDR1 MNHNS, CDR2 SASEGT. CDR3 nucleotides: TGTGCCAGCAGTGAAGTGGGGGGACTAGCGGGAGGGAGGGGCGAGCAGTACTTC. Amino acid sequence: CASSEVGGLAGGRGEQYF.

The CDR3 DNA sequence: TGCGCCAGCAGCTTGGCGGATAGCGGGGGACAAGAGACCCAGTACTTC. Protein product: CASSLADSGGQETQYF. The chain employs TRBV5-1 and TRBJ2-5; 9 bases match TRBD2. The CDR3 spans 16 residues. The V segment lost 0 bases and the J segment 2 bases; nucleotides outside the gene matches: 5. Per the germline V gene, CDR1 is SGHRS and CDR2 is YFSETQ.

The gene calls are TRBV6-1 and TRBJ2-7; D possibly corresponds to TRBD1 (6 bases). Germline V gives CDR1 MNHNS, CDR2 SASEGT. There are 15 residues in the CDR3. V lost 4 bases to trimming and J lost 1 base, with 14 bases between them. Here the CDR3 reads CASSGGQRGSYEQYF. In DNA, the CDR3 is TGTGCCAGCAGTGGGGGACAAAGGGGATCCTACGAGCAGTACTTC.

This chain links TRBV7-2 with TRBJ2-2; the D call may be TRBD1 or TRBD2 (5 bases each). The CDR3 consists of 14 residues. Trimming took 4 bases from V and 5 from J, leaving 11 bases between them. Germline V gene data show CDR1 as SGHTA and CDR2 as FQGNSA. The chain's CDR3 is CASSWGPATGELFF. In DNA, the CDR3 is TGTGCCAGCAGCTGGGGACCCGCGACCGGGGAGCTGTTTTTT.

The CDR3 DNA reads TGTGCCAGCAGTTCCGACAGGGCCGCAAGTGGGCAGTACTTC. Translation: CASSSDRAASGQYF. This rearrangement joins TRBV28 to TRBJ2-7, with TRBD1 matching 7 bases. The CDR3 runs 14 residues. Germline V gives CDR1 MDHEN, CDR2 SYDVKM. The ends lost 4 bases at V and 9 bases at J; junction bases unmatched: 12.

The J gene is TRBJ2-7, the V gene TRBV6-5, with D tentatively TRBD2 (5 bases). Germline assignment: CDR1 MNHEY and CDR2 SVGAGI. V was clipped by 7 bases and J by 5 bases, with 12 bases between them. The CDR3 totals 12 residues. This CDR3 reads CASKRPGNEQYF. The CDR3 DNA sequence: TGTGCCAGCAAACGCCCCGGGAACGAGCAGTACTTC.

Of note for this clone: Compared with germline, one end of the junction differs, possibly owing to a read error. The chain has TRBV7-8 and TRBJ2-7, with D possibly matching TRBD2 (6 bases). CDR1 SGHVS and CDR2 FQNEAQ come from the germline V gene. The CDR3 totals 16 residues. The CDR3 is CASSSRASGLNYGQYF. The CDR3 bases are TGTGCCAGCAGCTCCCGGGCCTCGGGACTCAACTACGGGCAGTACTTC.

The rearrangement links TRBV4-3 to TRBJ2-1; 9 bases map to TRBD2. Germline-derived CDR1 and CDR2 are LGHNA and YSLEER. The ends lost 0 bases at V and 7 bases at J; junction bases unmatched: 10. This CDR3 has 17 residues. The CDR3, as DNA: TGCGCCAGCAGCCAAGATCCAGCGGGAGGTTTGTGGAATGAGCAGTTCTTC. Its translation: CASSQDPAGGLWNEQFF.

In regard to this clone: A much larger clonotype is one base distant, so this may be a read error. V gene TRBV30 combines with J gene TRBJ2-3; 12 bases are a match to TRBD2. CDR3 size: 13 residues. The germline V gene has CDR1 GTSNPN and CDR2 SVGIG (reference sequence). The CDR3 reads CTWTSGNADTQYF. DNA of the CDR3: TGTACCTGGACTAGCGGGAACGCAGATACGCAGTATTTT.

The chain recombines TRBV5-1 with TRBJ1-1; 8 nucleotides agree with TRBD1. The CDR3 length is 13 residues. The V gene's germline CDR1 is SGHRS and CDR2 YFSETQ. Losses at the gene ends were 4 bases for V and 3 bases for J; bases not matched to a gene: 2. CDR3 bases: TGCGCCAGCAGCCAGGGGGCGTACACTGAAGCTTTCTTT. It translates to CASSQGAYTEAFF.

The chain links TRBV28 to TRBJ1-5; D unclear. This CDR3 region has 12 residues. Trimming pared 6 bases from V and 1 base from J, leaving 4 bases between. CDR1 and CDR2 (germline): MDHEN, SYDVKM. CDR3 nucleotide sequence: TGTGCCAGCAGGTGGAGCAATCAGCCCCAGCATTTT. Translation: CASRWSNQPQHF.

The V and J genes are TRBV29-1 and TRBJ1-2; D remains ambiguous. Trimming shortened V by 3 bases and J by 3 bases, and 8 bases separated the two germline ends. The CDR3 extends over 12 amino acids. Germline V gene sequence: CDR1 SQVTM, CDR2 ANQGSEA. This chain's CDR3 is CSVESDDYGYTF. Here the CDR3 DNA reads TGCAGCGTTGAGAGTGATGACTATGGCTACACCTTC.

The chain links TRBV30 to TRBJ1-1, with D perhaps TRBD1 (5 bases). The CDR3 runs 12 residues. Germline CDR1 and CDR2: GTSNPN and SVGIG (reference sequence). V dropped 4 bases and J dropped 5 bases, with 11 bases sitting between them. CDR3 protein: CAWMAWGTEAFF. CDR3 DNA sequence: TGTGCCTGGATGGCGTGGGGGACTGAAGCTTTCTTT.

The chain uses TRBV5-6 and TRBJ1-1; possibly TRBD1 for D (6 bases). Germline loops: CDR1 SGHDT, CDR2 YYEEEE. CDR3 length: 15 amino acids. V dropped 1 base and J dropped 7 bases, with 17 bases sitting between them. This chain's CDR3 is CASSLFVRGAVEAFF. The CDR3 region has the DNA TGTGCCAGCAGCTTGTTCGTACGGGGGGCGGTTGAAGCTTTCTTT.

CDR3 in amino acids: CASSESVLVLYEQYF. CDR3 nucleotides: TGTGCCAGCAGTGAGTCCGTACTAGTTCTCTACGAGCAGTACTTC. V gene TRBV6-1 combines with J gene TRBJ2-7, with D tentatively TRBD2 (5 bases). Germline CDR1 and CDR2: MNHNS and SASEGT. The ends were cut back, 3 bases at V and 3 bases at J, with 15 bases in the middle. This CDR3 has 15 amino acids.

This clone was counted once. J is TRBJ2-3 and V is TRBV5-1; D is unresolved. Trimming left V 3 bases short and J 4 bases short, with 6 bases between. CDR3 length: 12 residues. CDR1 is SGHRS and CDR2 is YFSETQ in the germline V gene. Written as DNA, the CDR3 is TGCGCCAGCAGCTCGACGGCAGATACGCAGTATTTT. Protein product: CASSSTADTQYF.

V usage is TRBV5-4 and J usage is TRBJ2-3; D unclear. Trimming cost V 3 bases and J 1 base, with 12 bases left between them. The germline CDR1 and CDR2 sequences are SGHNT and YYREEE (reference sequence). CDR3 length: 15 residues. The CDR3 sequence: CASSYRAEGTDTQYF. The DNA of the CDR3 is TGTGCCAGCAGCTACCGGGCCGAGGGCACAGATACGCAGTATTTT.

V usage is TRBV28 and J usage is TRBJ1-6; 9 bases fit TRBD1. This CDR3 has 16 amino acids. V lost 7 bases, J lost 7 bases, and 11 bases stayed unmatched. Germline-derived CDR1 and CDR2 are MDHEN and SYDVKM. The CDR3 protein is CASINTGGAWNSPLHF. CDR3 in DNA: TGTGCCAGCATCAATACAGGGGGCGCGTGGAATTCACCCCTCCACTTT.

The chain has TRBV11-3 and TRBJ2-1; maybe TRBD2 (5 bases). V lost 4 bases to trimming and J lost 4 bases, with 14 bases between them. Germline CDR1 is SGHNT and CDR2 is YENEEA. This CDR3 is built from 15 residues. The CDR3 spells CASSSGDYLYNEQFF. The DNA for the CDR3 is TGTGCCAGCAGCTCCGGAGACTATCTGTACAATGAGCAGTTCTTC.